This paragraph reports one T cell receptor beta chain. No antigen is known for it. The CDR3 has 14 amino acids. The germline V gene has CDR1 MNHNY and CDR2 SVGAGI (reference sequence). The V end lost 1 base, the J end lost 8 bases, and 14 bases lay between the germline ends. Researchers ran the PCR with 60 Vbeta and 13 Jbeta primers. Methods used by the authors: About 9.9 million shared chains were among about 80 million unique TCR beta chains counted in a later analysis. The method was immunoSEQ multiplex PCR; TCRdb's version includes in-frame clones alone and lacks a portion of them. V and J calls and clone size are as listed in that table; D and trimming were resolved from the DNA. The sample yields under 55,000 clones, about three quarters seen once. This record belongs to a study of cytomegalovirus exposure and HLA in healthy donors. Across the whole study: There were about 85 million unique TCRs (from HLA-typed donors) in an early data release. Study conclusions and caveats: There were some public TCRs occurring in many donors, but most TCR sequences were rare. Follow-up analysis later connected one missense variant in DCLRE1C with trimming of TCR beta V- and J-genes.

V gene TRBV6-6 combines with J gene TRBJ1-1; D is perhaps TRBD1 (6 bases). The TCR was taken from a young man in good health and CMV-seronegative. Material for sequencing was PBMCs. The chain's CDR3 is CASSYFGTSPEAFF. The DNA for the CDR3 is TGTGCCAGCAGTTACTTCGGGACATCCCCGGAAGCTTTCTTT.